The clone carrying this T cell receptor (beta chain) was recorded many times. As yet, its antigen is unknown. RNA transcripts gave rise to amplified TCR beta CDR3 regions. Researchers ran a first-round RT-PCR on the TCR CDR3 using the HTBI primer set. From the multiplex PCR reads, TCRdb called clonotypes with MiXCR, one entry per CDR3 protein. This table has more than 500,000 distinct CDR3 sequences, about 16% appearing once. This record comes from a study of T cells in Graves' hyperthyroidism and ophthalmopathy. Study information: Peripheral blood samples were taken at initial diagnosis, prior to any treatment. Findings and caveats of the study: Most thyroid clonotypes that were expanded above 0.001 also turned up in blood. A model of 13 V-J features distinguished ophthalmopathy from stable hyperthyroidism.

CDR1 WSHSY and CDR2 SAAADI come from the germline V gene. The V gene lost 4 bases and the J gene lost 1 base, with 10 bases spanning the gap. CDR3 length: 14 residues. The sequencing sample was made of blood. This clonotype was obtained from a woman aged 25-40 years with Graves' ophthalmopathy. V and J are TRBV10-2 and TRBJ1-1; D perhaps matches TRBD1 (6 bases). The CDR3 spells CASSVYRANTEAFF. The DNA for the CDR3 is TGCGCCAGCAGTGTCTACAGGGCGAACACTGAAGCTTTCTTT.